These 29 T cell receptor beta chains were sequenced from one sample in a study of blood T cells in healthy people across ages (dated by TCRdb to the mid-2010s). The library was prepared using 5' RACE. Data came from an Illumina HiSeq 2500. The second PCR ran for about 7 to 11 cycles and used a J-beta primer mix along with a sample-barcoded 5' primer. TCRdb applied fastp at Q25 and MiXCR to the public reads, then kept only in-frame beta chains. CDR3 protein duplicates are merged, each entry listing the most common genes and DNA. For this sample the table gives approximately 1.5 million distinct CDR3 sequences, of which approximately 43% were detected only once. The top ten clones comprise roughly 3.7% of the sample. The source material was blood. All receptors come from a woman under 30 in good health.

The CDR3 region has the DNA TGTGCCAGCAGCGTACGCGGGGTGTCCAATGAGCAGTTCTTC. Translating it yields CASSVRGVSNEQFF. This chain uses TRBV7-2 with TRBJ2-1; tentative D call: TRBD2 (6 bases). Germline V lookup: CDR1 SGHTA, CDR2 FQGNSA. Trimming took 5 bases from V and 6 from J, leaving 14 bases between them. This CDR3 contains 14 residues.

This clonotype showed up just a few times. V gene TRBV12-3 or TRBV12-4 combines with J gene TRBJ1-6; 8 nucleotides line up with TRBD1. V lost 5 bases to trimming and J lost 10 bases; unmatched junction nucleotides: 10. This CDR3 contains 15 residues. The CDR3 reads CASSPGQGLLSPLHF. CDR3 coding DNA: TGTGCCAGCAGTCCCGGACAGGGACTGCTCTCACCCCTCCACTTT.

A remark on this clonotype: No DNA is shown, since the ends of the CDR3 on it are uncertain; the CDR3 is the one TCRdb lists. The J gene is TRBJ2-7, the V gene TRBV6-6; the table's D call of TRBD1 was not tested on the DNA. The CDR3 length equals 13 residues, ends included. Germline V CDR1 and CDR2: MNHNY, SVGAGI (reference sequence). The CDR3 reads CASSSSGQSEQYF.

The chain is built from TRBV7-2 and TRBJ1-2; weak D call: TRBD1 (5 bases). V gave up 5 bases and J gave up 6 bases, with 16 bases separating them. The CDR3 has 14 amino acids. CDR1 is SGHTA and CDR2 is FQGNSA in the germline V gene. In DNA, the CDR3 is TGTGCCAGCAGCCCTGGAGGGCAGGGTCATGGCTACACCTTC. This sequence encodes CASSPGGQGHGYTF.

The chain carries TRBV29-1 and TRBJ1-5; D is undetermined. The germline V gene has CDR1 SQVTM and CDR2 ANQGSEA. The CDR3 covers 14 residues. Trimming took off 6 bases at V and 0 bases at J, with 12 bases between the two ends. The CDR3 loop is CSVSRGFSNQPQHF. CDR3 coding DNA: TGCAGCGTCTCGCGGGGATTTAGCAATCAGCCCCAGCATTTT.

In its sample, this clonotype was seen a few times. The chain uses TRBV27 and TRBJ2-4; a weak D match, TRBD1 (5 bases). Per the germline V gene, CDR1 is MNHEY and CDR2 is SMNVEV (reference sequence). The CDR3 is 14 residues long. V shed 5 bases and J shed 6 bases, with 14 bases lying between them. CDR3 DNA: TGTGCCAGCAGTGTAGAGCAGGGCGGAAACATTCAGTACTTC. Translation: CASSVEQGGNIQYF.

The J gene is TRBJ2-3, the V gene TRBV12-3 or TRBV12-4; perhaps D is TRBD1 or TRBD2 (6 bases each). The CDR3 length is 14 residues. Between the trimmed V and J ends, which lost 5 bases and 3 bases, there was a span of 12 bases. The CDR3 protein is CASSHGGVTDTQYF. In DNA, the CDR3 is TGTGCCAGCAGTCACGGGGGCGTTACAGATACGCAGTATTTT.

The sample holds a few counts of this clonotype. The J gene is TRBJ2-6, the V gene TRBV7-2; the D is unclear. CDR1 SGHTA and CDR2 FQGNSA come from the germline V gene. CDR3 length: 17 residues. V was shortened by 8 bases and J by 2 bases, with 19 bases between the two germline ends. CDR3 residues: CASEGIVKSTGANVLTF. For the CDR3, the DNA is TGTGCCAGCGAAGGCATAGTGAAATCTACTGGGGCCAACGTCCTGACTTTC.

The V and J genes are TRBV20-1 and TRBJ2-2, with 12 bases fitting TRBD1. The trim removed 6 bases at V and 6 bases at J, leaving 2 bases unmatched. This CDR3 has 13 residues. The germline V gene encodes CDR1 DFQATT and CDR2 SNEGSKA (reference sequence). The CDR3 nucleotides read TGCAGTGCCGGGACAGGGGGCCCCGGGGAGCTGTTTTTT. Protein sequence: CSAGTGGPGELFF.

The rearrangement joins TRBV3-1 to TRBJ2-1; D may be TRBD2 (5 bases). CDR1 LGHDT and CDR2 YNNKEL come from the germline V gene (reference sequence). V lost 1 base to trimming and J lost 15 bases, with 13 bases between them. This CDR3 is 12 amino acids long. CDR3 sequence (DNA): TGTGCCAGCAGCCAAGGGGCTAGCCGCGGGTTCTTC. This gives the protein CASSQGASRGFF.

V usage is TRBV20-1 and J usage is TRBJ2-1; the D is unclear. This CDR3 has 13 amino acids. Per the germline V gene, CDR1 is DFQATT and CDR2 is SNEGSKA (reference sequence). V lost 4 bases and J 10 bases, leaving 17 bases between the germline ends. The CDR3: CSAMPGSAYEQFF. The CDR3 coding sequence is TGCAGTGCTATGCCAGGCTCGGCCTACGAGCAGTTCTTC.

The V and J genes are TRBV4-3 and TRBJ2-7; possible D gene TRBD1, 6 bases. CDR3 length: 15 residues. V lost 4 bases and J 0 bases, leaving 13 bases between the germline ends. Germline CDR1 reads LGHNA; CDR2 reads YSLEER. CDR3 nucleotides: TGCGCCAGCAGCCGGACAGTCCTTTCCTCCTACGAGCAGTACTTC. Its translation: CASSRTVLSSYEQYF.

The chain has TRBV29-1 and TRBJ2-5; D might be TRBD1 (5 bases). V lost 6 bases to trimming and J lost 3 bases, with 20 bases between them. In germline, CDR1 is SQVTM, CDR2 ANQGSEA. The length of the CDR3 is 15 residues. This CDR3 reads CSVELYQDREETQYF. Here the CDR3 DNA reads TGCAGCGTCGAACTATATCAAGACAGAGAAGAGACCCAGTACTTC.

The V gene is TRBV6-1, the J gene TRBJ2-1; no definite D call. Trimming took 6 bases from V and 0 from J, leaving 9 bases between them. CDR1 MNHNS and CDR2 SASEGT come from the germline V gene. CDR3 length equals 14 residues. CDR3 nucleotides: TGTGCCAGCAGGCAGTACAGCTCCTACAATGAGCAGTTCTTC. Translating it yields CASRQYSSYNEQFF.

The chain recombines TRBV7-3 with TRBJ1-1; D gene uncertain. V was trimmed by 5 bases and J by 1 base, leaving 11 bases between them. The CDR3 has 14 amino acids. CDR1 and CDR2 from the germline V gene are SGHTA and FQGTGA. The CDR3 sequence: CASSAYPGNTEAFF. DNA for the CDR3: TGTGCCAGCAGCGCCTATCCAGGGAACACTGAAGCTTTCTTT.

This clonotype was detected once. V and J are TRBV4-1 and TRBJ2-3; D gene uncertain. This CDR3 is 16 amino acids long. CDR1 is MGHRA and CDR2 is YSYEKL in the germline V gene. V was pared by 0 bases and J by 3 bases, with 13 bases between. CDR3 sequence: CASSQEAALGTDTQYF. The DNA of the CDR3 is TGCGCCAGCAGCCAAGAGGCGGCGCTAGGGACAGATACGCAGTATTTT.

V gene TRBV28 combines with J gene TRBJ1-5; D is unclear. The CDR3 consists of 14 residues. Trimming took off 10 bases at V and 6 bases at J, with 19 bases between the two ends. Germline lookup yields CDR1 MDHEN and CDR2 SYDVKM. The CDR3 sequence: CAITPGHRSQPQHF. The DNA for the CDR3 is TGTGCCATAACCCCGGGCCATCGATCTCAGCCCCAGCATTTT.

This chain links TRBV7-9 with TRBJ2-3; 9 bases map to TRBD2. This CDR3 has 17 amino acids. Germline V gives CDR1 SEHNR, CDR2 FQNEAQ (reference sequence). Germline trimming cut 4 bases from V and 2 bases from J; bases unmatched to any gene: 10. CDR3 nucleotide sequence: TGTGCCAGCAGCTCGCTTCTAGCGGGACCGAACACAGATACGCAGTATTTT. This sequence encodes CASSSLLAGPNTDTQYF.

The chain combines TRBV6-1 with TRBJ1-5, with 11 bases fitting TRBD1. V was pared by 2 bases and J by 6 bases, with 9 bases of the junction left unmatched. The CDR3 is made up of 17 amino acids. Germline CDR1 reads MNHNS; CDR2 reads SASEGT. Here the CDR3 DNA reads TGTGCCAGCAGTGAACGATTGAGGACAGGGGGCTTTCAGCCCCAGCATTTT. Its translation is CASSERLRTGGFQPQHF.

This sequence joins TRBV4-1 and TRBJ2-3, with a weak D call TRBD2 (5 bases). The CDR3 contains 18 residues. The germline V gene encodes CDR1 MGHRA and CDR2 YSYEKL. Trimming shortened V by 3 bases and J by 1 base, and 20 bases separated the two germline ends. Written as DNA, the CDR3 is TGCGCCAGCAGCCAGGGTTTGGGTCCCGGGGTAGGCACAGATACGCAGTATTTT. It specifies CASSQGLGPGVGTDTQYF.

This clonotype has only a few counts. The chain carries TRBV20-1 and TRBJ2-3, with D perhaps given as TRBD1 or TRBD2 (6 bases each). This CDR3 spans 13 amino acids. The germline CDR1 and CDR2 sequences are DFQATT and SNEGSKA (reference sequence). The V and J ends lost 6 bases and 3 bases respectively, with 13 bases between them. CDR3 region: CSADGGGTDTQYF. As DNA, the CDR3 is TGCAGTGCCGACGGAGGGGGAACAGATACGCAGTATTTT.

The chain is built from TRBV7-8 and TRBJ2-1; 7 nucleotides align to TRBD2. The V gene end was trimmed by 5 bases and the J gene end by 4 bases; junction bases not matched to a gene: 14. CDR3 length: 17 residues. CDR1 and CDR2 (germline): SGHVS, FQNEAQ. CDR3 amino acids: CASSLLGNGGIYNEQFF. The CDR3 DNA is TGTGCCAGCAGCCTCCTGGGAAACGGGGGGATATACAATGAGCAGTTCTTC.

This sequence joins TRBV15 and TRBJ2-4; 7 bases line up with TRBD1. The DNA end is more similar to TRBJ2-5, so the J call may be wrong. Germline V CDR1 and CDR2: LNHNV, YYDKDF (reference sequence). The CDR3 length is 18 residues. The CDR3, as DNA: TGTGCCACCAGCAGGGGCCCCCTAGGCAGGGGGTCCCAAGAGACCCAGTACTTC. It yields the protein CATSRGPLGRGSQETQYF.

This chain connects TRBV6-2 or TRBV6-3 to TRBJ1-5, with D unclear. Germline V lookup: CDR1 MNHEY, CDR2 SVGEGT. The CDR3 sequence is 13 residues long. The V and J ends lost 2 bases and 6 bases respectively, with 8 bases between them. The CDR3 is CASSYLGGQPQHF. In nucleotides, the CDR3 is TGTGCCAGCAGTTACCTTGGAGGTCAGCCCCAGCATTTT.

The table lists this clonotype with many counts. CDR3 DNA: TGCGCCAGCAGCCCCCAGGAGAACACAGATACGCAGTATTTT. It specifies CASSPQENTDTQYF. The chain couples TRBV5-1 to TRBJ2-3; D gene uncertain. Trimming shortened V by 4 bases and J by 2 bases, and 11 bases separated the two germline ends. The length of the CDR3 is 14 residues. Germline assignment: CDR1 SGHRS and CDR2 YFSETQ.

The rearrangement joins TRBV20-1 to TRBJ1-2; no firm D call. Germline V CDR1 and CDR2: DFQATT, SNEGSKA (reference sequence). V lost 7 bases and J lost 6, with 15 bases in between. The CDR3 has 12 amino acids. The CDR3 DNA reads TGCAGTGTCCCTCTACGGGGAGATGGCTACACCTTC. This sequence encodes CSVPLRGDGYTF.

This chain joins TRBV10-3 and TRBJ2-7; the D is unclear. V lost 8 bases, J lost 4 bases, and 9 bases lay in between. CDR3 length equals 11 residues. Germline V CDR1 and CDR2: ENHRY, SYGVKD. In nucleotides, the CDR3 is TGTGCCATCGGGAAAGGATACGAGCAGTACTTC. It is translated as CAIGKGYEQYF.

This clonotype was found many times. The chain combines TRBV27 with TRBJ2-3; 10 bases align to TRBD2. CDR3 size: 18 residues. Germline CDR1 MNHEY, CDR2 SMNVEV (reference sequence). V lost 1 base and J lost 0; bases outside the gene matches: 7. The CDR3 is CASSLWGMTSGSTDTQYF. The CDR3 DNA reads TGTGCCAGCAGTTTATGGGGGATGACTAGCGGGAGCACAGATACGCAGTATTTT.

The chain links TRBV25-1 to TRBJ1-1; D unresolved. Per the germline V gene, CDR1 is MGHDK and CDR2 is SYGVNS. The V gene lost 4 bases and the J gene lost 3 bases, with 9 bases spanning the gap. This CDR3 has 13 amino acids. The CDR3 region is CASSVPGDTEAFF. The CDR3 DNA is TGTGCCAGCAGTGTTCCTGGGGACACTGAAGCTTTCTTT.